The present entry profiles one T cell receptor beta chain with its context. Original processing notes: Reference gene primer amplification in the assay estimated nucleated cell counts. Produced via immunoSEQ multiplex PCR; TCRdb's table is partial and in-frame only. V, J and clone size derive from that table, while D and trimming were established from the DNA sequence. The data show 150,000 to 200,000 clones, nearly 85% seen once. The CDR3 runs 15 residues. The germline V and J ends were trimmed by 1 base and 2 bases, with 9 bases remaining between them. The V gene's germline CDR1 is SGHRS and CDR2 YFSETQ. This record belongs to a study of blood T cell repertoires in COVID-19. Study-level background: Samples of COVID-19 (acute and convalescent) were obtained from the United States, Italy and Spain. Nucleic acid was either cDNA or gDNA, and it came from T cells, B-cell-depleted T cells, or PBMCs.

Sequencing used peripheral blood. The receptor was isolated from a woman aged 25-40 years with acute or convalescent COVID-19. V and J are TRBV5-1 and TRBJ1-4; D remains ambiguous. The CDR3 nucleotides are TGCGCCAGCAGCTTGAACGGGGATACTAATGAAAAACTGTTTTTT. Amino acid sequence: CASSLNGDTNEKLFF.